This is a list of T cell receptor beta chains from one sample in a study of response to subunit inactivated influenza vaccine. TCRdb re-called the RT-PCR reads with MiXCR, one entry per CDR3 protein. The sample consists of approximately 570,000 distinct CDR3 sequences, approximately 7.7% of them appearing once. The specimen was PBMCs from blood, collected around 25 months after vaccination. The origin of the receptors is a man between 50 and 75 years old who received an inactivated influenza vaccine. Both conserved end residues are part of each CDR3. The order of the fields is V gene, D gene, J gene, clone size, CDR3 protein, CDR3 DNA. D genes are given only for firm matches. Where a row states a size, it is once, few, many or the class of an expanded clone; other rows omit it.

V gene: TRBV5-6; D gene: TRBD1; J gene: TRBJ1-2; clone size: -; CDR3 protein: CASSLGTRGIYGYTF; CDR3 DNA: TGTGCCAGCAGCTTGGGCACCAGGGGGATCTATGGCTACACCTTC
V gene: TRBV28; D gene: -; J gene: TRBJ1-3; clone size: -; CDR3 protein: CASKSSVRGNTIYF; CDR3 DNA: TGTGCCTCCAAATCCTCTGTCCGAGGAAACACCATATATTTT
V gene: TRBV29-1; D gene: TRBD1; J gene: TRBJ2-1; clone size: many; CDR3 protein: CSGGQGGYNEQFF; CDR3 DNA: TGCAGCGGCGGACAGGGAGGCTACAATGAGCAGTTCTTC
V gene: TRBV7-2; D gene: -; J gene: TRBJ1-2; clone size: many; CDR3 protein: CASSAGTGYTF; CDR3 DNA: TGTGCCAGCAGCGCCGGAACTGGCTACACCTTC
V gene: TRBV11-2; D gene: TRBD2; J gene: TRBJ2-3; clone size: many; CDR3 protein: CASSLVVTSGRLTDTQYF; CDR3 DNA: TGTGCCAGCAGCTTAGTAGTTACTAGCGGGAGGCTTACAGATACGCAGTATTTT
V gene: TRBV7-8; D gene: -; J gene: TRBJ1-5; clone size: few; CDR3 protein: CASSLGFGQPQHF; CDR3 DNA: TGTGCCAGCAGCTTAGGTTTCGGTCAGCCCCAGCATTTT
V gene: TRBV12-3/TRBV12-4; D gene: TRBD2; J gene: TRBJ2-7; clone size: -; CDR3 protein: CASTRTSGRIIYEQYF; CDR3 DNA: TGTGCCAGCACCAGGACTAGCGGGAGGATTATTTACGAGCAGTACTTC
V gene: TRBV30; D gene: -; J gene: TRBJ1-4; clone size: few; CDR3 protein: CAWNAGPFNEKLFF; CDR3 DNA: TGTGCCTGGAACGCGGGACCGTTTAATGAAAAACTGTTTTTT
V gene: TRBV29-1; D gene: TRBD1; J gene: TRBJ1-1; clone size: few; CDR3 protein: CSVRTGGNTEAFF; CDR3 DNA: TGCAGCGTCAGGACAGGCGGGAACACTGAAGCTTTCTTT
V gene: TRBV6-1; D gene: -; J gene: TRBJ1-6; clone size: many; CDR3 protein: CASSPDAVSSYNSPLHF; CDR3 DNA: TGTGCCAGCTCACCGGACGCCGTAAGCTCCTATAATTCACCCCTCCACTTT
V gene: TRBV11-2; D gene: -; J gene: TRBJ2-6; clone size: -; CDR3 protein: CASSSVTTGHFSGANVLTF; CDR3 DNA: TGTGCCAGCAGCTCTGTAACGACAGGTCATTTCTCTGGGGCCAACGTCCTGACTTTC
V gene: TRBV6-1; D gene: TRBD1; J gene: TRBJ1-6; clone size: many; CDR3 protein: CASSTQGFNSPLHF; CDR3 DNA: TGTGCCAGCAGTACACAGGGGTTTAATTCACCCCTCCACTTT
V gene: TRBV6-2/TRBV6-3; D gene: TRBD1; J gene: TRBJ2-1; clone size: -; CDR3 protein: CASSDGQGKGEQFF; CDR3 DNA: TGTGCCAGCAGTGACGGACAGGGTAAGGGTGAGCAGTTCTTC
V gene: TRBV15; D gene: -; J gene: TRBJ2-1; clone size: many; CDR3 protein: CATSRVTEQFF; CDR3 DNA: TGTGCCACCAGCAGAGTAACCGAGCAGTTCTTC
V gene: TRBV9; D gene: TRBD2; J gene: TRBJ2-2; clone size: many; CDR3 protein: CASSFGTSGISGELFF; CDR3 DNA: TGTGCCAGCAGCTTCGGGACTAGCGGGATTTCCGGGGAGCTGTTTTTT
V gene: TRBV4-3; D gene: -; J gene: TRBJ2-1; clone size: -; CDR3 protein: CASSQNRDGPYNEQFF; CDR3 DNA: TGCGCCAGCAGTCAAAACCGGGACGGTCCCTACAATGAGCAGTTCTTC
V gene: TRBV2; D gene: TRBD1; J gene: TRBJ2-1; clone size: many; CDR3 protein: CASSPGTGRWNEQFF; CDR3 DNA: TGTGCCAGCAGTCCCGGGACAGGCCGATGGAATGAGCAGTTCTTC
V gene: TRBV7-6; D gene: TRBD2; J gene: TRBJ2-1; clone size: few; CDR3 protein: CASSWTSGTSGYNEQFF; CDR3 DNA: TGTGCCAGCAGCTGGACGTCCGGGACTAGCGGTTACAATGAGCAGTTCTTC
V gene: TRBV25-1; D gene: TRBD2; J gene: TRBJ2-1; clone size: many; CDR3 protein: CASSEFSASGRNAGGQFF; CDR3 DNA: TGTGCCAGCAGTGAATTCTCGGCTAGCGGGAGAAACGCGGGCGGGCAGTTCTTC
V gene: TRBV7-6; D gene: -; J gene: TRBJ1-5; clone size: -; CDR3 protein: CASSLYDGSNQPQHF; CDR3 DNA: TGTGCCAGCAGCTTATACGACGGTAGCAATCAGCCCCAGCATTTT
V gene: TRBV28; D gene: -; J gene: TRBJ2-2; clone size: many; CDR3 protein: CASSLLAGELFF; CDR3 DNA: TGTGCCAGCAGCTTATTGGCCGGGGAGCTGTTTTTT
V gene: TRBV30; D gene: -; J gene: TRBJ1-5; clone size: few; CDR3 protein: CAWSIDSNQPQHF; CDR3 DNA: TGTGCCTGGAGTATAGATAGCAATCAGCCCCAGCATTTT